The T cell receptor beta chain under discussion was sequenced for a study of cytomegalovirus exposure and HLA in healthy donors. Comment on this clone: As yet, its antigen is unknown.

There are 18 residues in the CDR3. The germline V gene encodes CDR1 MNHNS and CDR2 SASEGT. The junction had 10 bases not matched to a gene; V was cut back by 2 bases and J by 0 bases. The study ran its PCR with 60 Vbeta and 13 Jbeta primers. This table comes from immunoSEQ multiplex PCR, and its TCRdb copy is limited to in-frame clones, with some not included. This table has around 130,000 clones, around 8.5% appearing once. Regarding the study as a whole: Later analysis identified several of the most significant clusters that appeared linked to common viral pathogens.

The material sequenced was PBMCs. The clonotype originates from a man in his forties or fifties in good health and CMV-seronegative. V and J are TRBV6-1 and TRBJ1-1; 9 bases are a match to TRBD1. The CDR3: CASSELAGTGNMNTEAFF. The CDR3 DNA is TGTGCCAGCAGTGAACTTGCGGGGACAGGGAACATGAACACTGAAGCTTTCTTT.